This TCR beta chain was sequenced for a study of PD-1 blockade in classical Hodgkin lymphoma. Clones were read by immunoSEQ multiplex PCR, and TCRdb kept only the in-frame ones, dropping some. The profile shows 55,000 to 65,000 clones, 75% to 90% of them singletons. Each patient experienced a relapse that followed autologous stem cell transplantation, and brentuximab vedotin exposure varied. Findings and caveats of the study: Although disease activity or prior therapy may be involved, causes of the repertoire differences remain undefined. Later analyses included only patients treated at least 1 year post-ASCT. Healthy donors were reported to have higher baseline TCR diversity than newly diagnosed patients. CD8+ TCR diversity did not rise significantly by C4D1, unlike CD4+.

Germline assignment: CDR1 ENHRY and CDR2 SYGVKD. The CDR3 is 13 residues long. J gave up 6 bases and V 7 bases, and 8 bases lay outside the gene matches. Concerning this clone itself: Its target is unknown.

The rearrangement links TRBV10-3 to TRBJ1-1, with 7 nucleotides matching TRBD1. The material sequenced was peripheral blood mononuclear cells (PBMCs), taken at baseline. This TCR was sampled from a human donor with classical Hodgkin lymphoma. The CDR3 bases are TGTGCCATCAATCCCAGGGGGGAGGCTGAAGCTTTCTTT. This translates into CAINPRGEAEAFF.